Listed below are T cell receptor beta chains from one sample, sequenced in a study of regulatory T cells in long-lasting Graves disease. MiXCR was run by TCRdb on the multiplex PCR reads, yielding one entry per CDR3 protein. The sample lists 350,000 to 450,000 distinct CDR3 sequences; over 15% were seen once. The data were also submitted as part of a second study, on T cells in Graves' hyperthyroidism and ophthalmopathy.

The sample was peripheral blood mononuclear cells (PBMCs), taken at new diagnosis, from a patient treated with antithyroid drugs. These receptor sequences come from a man aged 35 to 55 with Graves disease. Both conserved end residues are part of each CDR3. A D gene is named only where the DNA matches it firmly. Clone size is shown for a subset of rows, as once, few, many or a class of expanded clone.

V gene	J gene	clone size	D gene	CDR3 protein	CDR3 DNA
TRBV16	TRBJ1-1	few	-	CASSPKRPPGTEAFF	TGTGCCAGCAGCCCGAAAAGGCCCCCCGGGACTGAAGCTTTCTTT
TRBV11-1	TRBJ2-7	many	TRBD1	CASSWGQGDPYEQYF	TGTGCCAGCAGCTGGGGACAGGGGGACCCCTACGAGCAGTACTTC
TRBV27	TRBJ1-5	-	-	CASRNGYQPQHF	TGTGCCAGCAGGAACGGGTATCAGCCCCAGCATTTT
TRBV18	TRBJ2-3	many	TRBD2	CASSPPYSGTGGTDTQYF	TGTGCCAGCTCACCACCTTACAGCGGGACGGGCGGCACAGATACGCAGTATTTT
TRBV7-2	TRBJ2-7	many	-	CASSPRGFGSYEQYF	TGTGCCAGCAGCCCCAGGGGTTTTGGGTCCTACGAGCAGTACTTC
TRBV28	TRBJ1-5	many	-	CASSLHGFGNSNQPQHF	TGTGCCAGCAGTTTACACGGGTTTGGTAATAGCAATCAGCCCCAGCATTTT
TRBV5-5	TRBJ2-5	-	-	CASSSGTAKHGTQYF	TGTGCCAGCAGCAGCGGGACAGCAAAACACGGGACCCAGTACTTC
TRBV4-1	TRBJ2-7	few	-	CASSRRDPNQAPGPYEQYF	TGCGCCAGCAGCCGAAGAGATCCGAACCAGGCTCCGGGGCCCTACGAGCAGTACTTC
TRBV7-2	TRBJ2-3	few	-	CASSIVASTDTQYF	TGTGCCAGCAGCATCGTGGCTAGCACAGATACGCAGTATTTT
TRBV9	TRBJ2-3	many	TRBD2	CASSPGAGTADTQYF	TGTGCCAGCTCCCCGGGAGCGGGGACCGCGGATACGCAGTATTTT
TRBV11-2	TRBJ1-2	many	TRBD1	CASRGLKVKWTGGDGYTF	TGTGCCAGCAGAGGACTTAAAGTGAAGTGGACAGGGGGCGATGGCTACACCTTC
TRBV28	TRBJ1-4	many	TRBD1	CASSGTGYPTNEKLFF	TGTGCCAGCAGTGGGACAGGGTATCCAACTAATGAAAAACTGTTTTTT
TRBV7-3	TRBJ2-2	-	-	CASSLNRDDTGELFF	TGTGCCAGCAGCTTAAATAGGGACGACACCGGGGAGCTGTTTTTT
TRBV6-5	TRBJ1-1	many	TRBD1	CASSYSSGRGRRGRTEAFF	TGTGCCAGCAGTTACTCGAGTGGAAGGGGGCGCAGGGGTCGGACTGAAGCTTTCTTT
TRBV7-8	TRBJ2-5	-	TRBD1	CASSLVGTGVVGTQYF	TGTGCCAGCAGCTTAGTTGGGACAGGGGTAGTTGGGACCCAGTACTTC
TRBV5-6	TRBJ2-1	many	TRBD1	CASSVRDRRYNEQFF	TGTGCCAGCAGCGTCCGGGACAGGAGGTACAATGAGCAGTTCTTC
TRBV11-3	TRBJ1-4	many	TRBD1	CASRPGQLATNEKLFF	TGTGCCAGCAGACCGGGACAGCTTGCAACTAATGAAAAACTGTTTTTT
TRBV20-1	TRBJ2-5	many	-	CSARSGGAGETQYF	TGCAGTGCTAGAAGTGGGGGCGCGGGAGAGACCCAGTACTTC
TRBV28	TRBJ1-1	many	-	CASNQWGAVNPNTEAFF	TGTGCCAGCAACCAATGGGGGGCAGTTAACCCCAACACTGAAGCTTTCTTT
TRBV18	TRBJ2-7	many	-	CASSPVTGTYEQYF	TGTGCCAGCTCACCGGTAACAGGCACCTACGAGCAGTACTTC
TRBV12-3/TRBV12-4	TRBJ1-1	-	-	CASSLTGQLTEAFF	TGTGCCAGCAGTTTGACAGGTCAACTCACTGAAGCTTTCTTT
TRBV7-2	TRBJ2-3	many	TRBD2	CASSQRLAGTDTQYF	TGTGCCAGCAGCCAAAGACTAGCGGGCACAGATACGCAGTATTTT
TRBV20-1	TRBJ2-3	few	TRBD2	CSARGLAGPTSTDTQYF	TGCAGTGCTAGAGGGCTAGCGGGCCCTACTAGCACAGATACGCAGTATTTT
TRBV20-1	TRBJ2-1	few	-	CSARVAGSYYEQFF	TGCAGTGCTAGAGTGGCAGGCTCGTATTATGAGCAGTTCTTC
TRBV7-2	TRBJ2-5	many	-	CASSFTRGETQYF	TGTGCCAGCAGCTTTACGCGCGGAGAGACCCAGTACTTC
TRBV7-9	TRBJ2-1	-	TRBD1	CASSLTDRGHNEQFF	TGTGCCAGCAGCTTAACGGACAGGGGACACAATGAGCAGTTCTTC
TRBV11-3	TRBJ2-3	many	-	CASSTWDKGVTSTDTQYF	TGTGCCAGCAGCACTTGGGACAAAGGGGTCACTAGCACAGATACGCAGTATTTT
TRBV12-5	TRBJ2-1	-	TRBD2	CASGFRDPLAGGFNEQFF	TGTGCTAGTGGTTTTAGGGACCCGCTAGCGGGGGGATTTAATGAGCAGTTCTTC
TRBV5-1	TRBJ2-1	many	TRBD2	CASSQRGGALYEQFF	TGCGCCAGCAGCCAGCGGGGGGGCGCACTCTATGAGCAGTTCTTC
TRBV7-2	TRBJ2-3	-	TRBD2	CASSFPSGGTITDTQYF	TGTGCCAGCAGCTTTCCATCGGGGGGGACGATCACAGATACGCAGTATTTT
TRBV12-3/TRBV12-4	TRBJ1-4	many	-	CASSLQGGKLFF	TGTGCCAGCAGTTTACAGGGAGGAAAACTGTTTTTT
TRBV5-1	TRBJ2-3	-	TRBD2	CASSLAGFSASGGGTDTQYF	TGCGCCAGCAGCTTGGCGGGGTTTTCAGCGAGCGGGGGGGGCACAGATACGCAGTATTTT
TRBV5-5	TRBJ2-5	many	TRBD1	CASSFRTPGTGTETQYF	TGTGCCAGCAGCTTCCGGACCCCCGGGACAGGGACAGAGACCCAGTACTTC
TRBV4-2	TRBJ2-5	few	TRBD2	CASSQGAGAIQETQYF	TGTGCCAGCAGCCAAGGAGCGGGGGCCATCCAAGAGACCCAGTACTTC
TRBV7-2	TRBJ2-3	medium-sized	TRBD2	CASSMKRGGSTDTQYF	TGTGCCAGCAGCATGAAGCGGGGGGGCAGCACAGATACGCAGTATTTT
TRBV28	TRBJ2-1	few	TRBD1	CASSKRQGFEQFF	TGTGCCAGCAGTAAGAGACAGGGGTTTGAGCAGTTCTTC
TRBV5-1	TRBJ2-7	-	-	CASSLGLASSYEQYF	TGCGCCAGCAGCTTGGGGTTGGCGAGCTCCTACGAGCAGTACTTC
TRBV27	TRBJ2-5	many	-	CASSPLGNGETQYF	TGTGCCAGCAGTCCCCTGGGCAATGGGGAGACCCAGTACTTC
TRBV6-1	TRBJ2-7	few	-	CASKRAEGYYEQYF	TGTGCCAGCAAGCGGGCCGAGGGGTACTACGAGCAGTACTTC
TRBV25-1	TRBJ2-5	few	-	CASSKGGGETQYF	TGTGCCAGCAGTAAGGGTGGGGGAGAGACCCAGTACTTC
TRBV7-8	TRBJ2-1	-	TRBD2	CASKKAGGLHEQFF	TGTGCCAGCAAAAAAGCGGGGGGTTTACATGAGCAGTTCTTC
TRBV6-2/TRBV6-3	TRBJ2-1	-	-	CARNLSDSILPGSSEQFF	TGTGCCAGAAATTTATCGGACAGTATACTCCCCGGCTCCAGTGAGCAGTTCTTC
TRBV20-1	TRBJ2-7	once	-	CSAAGDRAYEQYF	TGCAGTGCCGCGGGGGACAGAGCTTACGAGCAGTACTTC
TRBV3-1	TRBJ2-7	once	TRBD1	CTSSPTGGYEQYF	TGTACCAGCAGCCCCACAGGGGGCTACGAGCAGTACTTC
TRBV20-1	TRBJ1-6	few	-	CSARDRNSPLHF	TGCAGTGCTAGAGATCGGAATTCACCCCTCCACTTT
TRBV25-1	TRBJ2-7	few	-	CATQVLSYEQYF	TGTGCCACACAGGTCCTCTCCTACGAGCAGTACTTC
TRBV28	TRBJ1-5	many	-	CASGRGRNQPQHF	TGTGCCAGCGGCAGGGGTAGGAATCAGCCCCAGCATTTT
TRBV7-9	TRBJ2-5	many	-	CASSLDTGETQYF	TGTGCCAGCAGCTTAGACACAGGGGAGACCCAGTACTTC
TRBV28	TRBJ2-2	-	-	CASSLSRTDTGELFF	TGTGCCAGCAGTTTAAGTCGGACAGACACCGGGGAGCTGTTTTTT
TRBV5-5	TRBJ2-1	-	TRBD2	CASSGHVAGGPNEQFF	TGTGCCAGCTCGGGGCACGTAGCGGGGGGACCCAATGAGCAGTTCTTC
TRBV20-1	TRBJ2-5	many	-	CSAGVKGLVYQETQYF	TGCAGTGCTGGGGTGAAGGGGCTGGTGTACCAAGAGACCCAGTACTTC
TRBV2	TRBJ2-7	many	TRBD2	CASSRRLAGGTSYEQYF	TGTGCCAGCAGCCGACGACTAGCGGGGGGGACCTCCTACGAGCAGTACTTC
TRBV19	TRBJ2-6	few	-	CASSRSPAGANVLTF	TGTGCCAGTAGTAGGAGCCCGGCAGGGGCCAACGTCCTGACTTTC
TRBV27	TRBJ2-3	few	TRBD1	CASSRQGHGTDTQYF	TGTGCCAGCAGCCGACAGGGCCATGGCACAGATACGCAGTATTTT
TRBV6-1	TRBJ1-2	few	-	CASTQDLLQNYGYTF	TGTGCCAGCACCCAGGACCTTCTTCAAAACTATGGCTACACCTTC
TRBV2	TRBJ2-7	many	TRBD2	CASRPSSGGSYEQYF	TGTGCCAGCAGGCCTTCTAGCGGGGGGTCCTACGAGCAGTACTTC
TRBV20-1	TRBJ2-3	-	-	CSARKGGAGGHTDTQYF	TGCAGTGCTAGGAAAGGGGGCGCGGGGGGCCACACAGATACGCAGTATTTT